One and the same sample provided the 28 T cell receptor beta chains below, sequenced in a study of beta chain features in type 1 diabetes. TCRB transcripts that were expressed got sequenced, as all of the isolated RNA had been reverse transcribed. The protocol was immunoSEQ multiplex PCR, while the TCRdb copy is restricted to in-frame clones and leaves out a portion. The sample records around 200,000 clones, about 13% being singletons. Sequencing was performed on central memory CD4+ T cells from blood. These receptors came from a woman in her late teens or twenties in good health.

V gene TRBV28 combines with J gene TRBJ2-7, with a tentative D call TRBD1 (6 bases). The germline V gene encodes CDR1 MDHEN and CDR2 SYDVKM. V lost 3 bases to trimming and J lost 2 bases, with 11 bases between them. The CDR3 has 14 amino acids. The CDR3 nucleotides read TGTGCCAGCAGTTTCGGACAGCGCACCTACGAGCAGTACTTC. Residues: CASSFGQRTYEQYF.

Only a few counts were recorded for this clone. The V call is TRBV9, the J call TRBJ2-3; maybe TRBD2 (6 bases). The CDR3 length is 16 residues. Germline V lookup: CDR1 SGDLS, CDR2 YYNGEE. The germline V and J ends were trimmed by 4 bases and 1 base, with 16 bases remaining between them. The CDR3 loop reads CASSPLQGGGTDTQYF. CDR3 bases: TGTGCCAGCAGCCCCCTCCAGGGAGGAGGCACAGATACGCAGTATTTT.

Only a few counts were recorded for this clone. The V call is TRBV2, the J call TRBJ2-7; 14 positions agree with TRBD2. CDR3 size: 15 residues. Trimming cost V 8 bases and J 1 base; bases outside gene matches: 4. Germline V lookup: CDR1 SNHLY, CDR2 FYNNEI. CDR3 loop: CASGGTSGRSYEQYF. The CDR3 bases are TGTGCCAGCGGTGGGACTAGCGGGAGATCCTACGAGCAGTACTTC.

This clone was detected only a few times. The chain combines TRBV4-1 with TRBJ2-1; D is possibly TRBD1 (6 bases). Trimming left V 0 bases short and J 7 bases short, with 10 bases between. The germline gives CDR1 MGHRA, CDR2 YSYEKL. The CDR3 runs to 14 residues. The CDR3 loop reads CASSQEDRRNEQFF. The DNA for the CDR3 is TGCGCCAGCAGCCAAGAGGACAGACGTAATGAGCAGTTCTTC.

The chain links TRBV2 to TRBJ2-2; D perhaps matches TRBD1 (5 bases). From germline, CDR1 is SNHLY and CDR2 FYNNEI. Trimming removed 2 bases from V and 7 bases from J, with 8 bases in between. This CDR3 comprises 13 residues. CDR3 bases: TGTGCCAGCAGTGAACAGGGCGACGGGGAGCTGTTTTTT. Translating gives CASSEQGDGELFF.

The V call is TRBV11-2, the J call TRBJ2-1; TRBD1 matches 8 bases. Germline CDR1 SGHAT, CDR2 FQNNGV. This CDR3 region has 15 residues. With V trimmed by 6 bases and J by 6 bases, 10 bases remained unmatched. CDR3 DNA sequence: TGTGCCAGCAGTTTCGGACAGGGAGCTAGCAATGAGCAGTTCTTC. Its protein product is CASSFGQGASNEQFF.

This clone was seen more than once but under ten times. The chain couples TRBV9 to TRBJ2-3; tentative D call: TRBD2 (6 bases). The CDR3 runs 15 residues. The germline V gene encodes CDR1 SGDLS and CDR2 YYNGEE. V lost 0 bases and J 2 bases, leaving 10 bases between the germline ends. CDR3 DNA sequence: TGTGCCAGCAGCGTAGGCGGGGCAGCCACAGATACGCAGTATTTT. Amino acid sequence: CASSVGGAATDTQYF.

This clone was seen more than once but under ten times. In nucleotides, the CDR3 is TGTGCCTGGACCGCTAACTATGGCTACACCTTC. Translated: CAWTANYGYTF. The V and J genes are TRBV30 and TRBJ1-2; no firm D call. V was shortened by 4 bases and J by 0 bases, with 3 bases between the two germline ends. Germline CDR1 reads GTSNPN; CDR2 reads SVGIG (reference sequence). The CDR3 runs to 11 residues.

The chain couples TRBV28 to TRBJ2-3, with a possible D match to TRBD2 (5 bases). The CDR3 has 15 residues. Germline CDR1 is MDHEN and CDR2 is SYDVKM. The V end was cut by 1 base, the J end by 4 bases, with 12 bases between. As DNA, the CDR3 is TGTGCCAGCAGTTTATCCCCAACTAGAGCAGATACGCAGTATTTT. It specifies CASSLSPTRADTQYF. The full variable domain, in which reference TRBV28 and TRBJ2-3 provide the parts outside the CDR3, is DVKVTQSSRYLVKRTGEKVFLECVQDMDHENMFWYRQDPGLGLRLIYFSYDVKMKEKGDIPEGYSVSREKKERFSLILESASTNQTSMYLCASSLSPTRADTQYFGPGTRLTVL.

This chain joins TRBV19 and TRBJ1-2, with D possibly matching TRBD1 (6 bases). Germline V gene lookup returns CDR1 LNHDA and CDR2 SQIVND (reference sequence). V was shortened by 3 bases and J by 4 bases, with 12 bases between the two germline ends. The length of the CDR3 is 14 residues. In DNA, the CDR3 is TGTGCCAGTAGTATCTGGGGGCCAGGCTATGGCTACACCTTC. This encodes CASSIWGPGYGYTF.

Written as DNA, the CDR3 is TGTGCCAGCAGTCCTCTTAGACAGGCGAACACTGAAGCTTTCTTT. Translating gives CASSPLRQANTEAFF. The chain couples TRBV28 to TRBJ1-1; a weak D match, TRBD1 (6 bases). Trimming pared 5 bases from V and 1 base from J, leaving 14 bases between. The CDR3 is made up of 15 amino acids. CDR1 is MDHEN and CDR2 is SYDVKM in the germline V gene. Full variable domain (remainder filled in from reference TRBV28 and TRBJ1-1): DVKVTQSSRYLVKRTGEKVFLECVQDMDHENMFWYRQDPGLGLRLIYFSYDVKMKEKGDIPEGYSVSREKKERFSLILESASTNQTSMYLCASSPLRQANTEAFFGQGTRLTVV.

Concerning this clone: This CDR3 is also generated by other DNA sequences in the sample. The chain uses TRBV7-2 and TRBJ2-3, with TRBD2 matching 9 bases. The trim removed 1 base at V and 2 bases at J, leaving 7 bases unmatched. The CDR3 length is 17 residues. CDR1 and CDR2 from the germline V gene are SGHTA and FQGNSA. DNA of the CDR3: TGTGCCAGCAGCTTAGGGGGCGGCGGGAGGGCCACAGATACGCAGTATTTT. Protein product: CASSLGGGGRATDTQYF.

This clone was counted only a few times. The chain combines TRBV10-1 with TRBJ2-7; D unclear. This CDR3 spans 13 amino acids. Trimming left V 5 bases short and J 1 base short, with 9 bases between. Germline assignment: CDR1 WNHNN and CDR2 SYGVQD (reference sequence). This CDR3 reads CASSPVPSYEQYF. The CDR3 nucleotides read TGCGCCAGCAGTCCCGTTCCGTCCTACGAGCAGTACTTC.

This clone was picked up a small number of times. This chain joins TRBV5-6 and TRBJ2-1; the match to TRBD1 covers 7 bases. V trimming: 0 bases; J trimming: 4 bases; junction bases outside the gene matches: 7. CDR3 length: 16 residues. Germline V lookup: CDR1 SGHDT, CDR2 YYEEEE. The CDR3 loop is CASSLDRGVHYNEQFF. As DNA, the CDR3 is TGTGCCAGCAGCTTGGACAGGGGTGTGCATTACAATGAGCAGTTCTTC.

On this clone itself: Different DNA sequences within this sample yield the same CDR3. CDR3 amino acids: CASSRDIYGYTF. CDR3 nucleotide sequence: TGTGCCAGCAGCCGGGACATCTATGGCTACACCTTC. The chain recombines TRBV5-4 with TRBJ1-2, with D possibly being TRBD1 (6 bases). V was shortened by 4 bases and J by 4 bases, with 8 bases between the two germline ends. The CDR3 sequence is 12 residues long. The germline gives CDR1 SGHNT, CDR2 YYREEE (reference sequence).

The CDR3: CASNSWTGGANEQYF. CDR3 DNA sequence: TGTGCCAGCAACTCTTGGACAGGGGGGGCGAACGAGCAGTACTTC. The rearrangement joins TRBV7-2 to TRBJ2-7; TRBD1 agrees at 10 bases. Germline V CDR1 and CDR2: SGHTA, FQGNSA. V lost 7 bases and J lost 5; bases outside the gene matches: 11. CDR3 length equals 15 residues.

The genes are TRBV7-3 and TRBJ1-5; D unresolved. V was cut by 5 bases and J by 8 bases, with 16 bases left in between. From germline, CDR1 is SGHTA and CDR2 FQGTGA. CDR3 length equals 14 residues. CDR3 coding DNA: TGTGCCAGCAGCCTCGGGGTCAGCGGGGAGCCCCAGCATTTT. Translation: CASSLGVSGEPQHF.

The chain combines TRBV4-3 with TRBJ2-3; D gene uncertain. The CDR3 extends over 17 amino acids. Trimming removed 0 bases from V and 0 bases from J, with 13 bases in between. Germline CDR1 is LGHNA and CDR2 is YSLEER. The CDR3 DNA follows: TGCGCCAGCAGCCAAGAGACTCACCCTCCGAGCACAGATACGCAGTATTTT. It yields the protein CASSQETHPPSTDTQYF.

This clone was found a few times. The genes are TRBV7-9 and TRBJ2-3, with unresolved D. V gave up 5 bases and J gave up 2 bases, with 17 bases separating them. CDR1 is SEHNR and CDR2 is FQNEAQ in the germline V gene (reference sequence). This CDR3 is 16 amino acids long. The CDR3 DNA reads TGTGCCAGCAGCGAGTCGGGTGCACCGCCCACAGATACGCAGTATTTT. Translating it yields CASSESGAPPTDTQYF. Together with reference TRBV7-9 and TRBJ2-3, the CDR3 gives the full variable domain: DTGVSQNPRHKITKRGQNVTFRCDPISEHNRLYWYRQTLGQGPEFLTYFQNEAQLEKSRLLSDRFSAERPKGSFSTLEIQRTEQGDSAMYLCASSESGAPPTDTQYFGPGTRLTVL.

The sample holds a few counts of this clone. This chain links TRBV5-5 with TRBJ2-7, with TRBD1 identical over 7 bases. This CDR3 has 15 amino acids. Germline V gene lookup returns CDR1 SGHKS and CDR2 YYEKEE (reference sequence). The V and J ends lost 0 bases and 0 bases, in that order; junction bases with no gene match: 3. CDR3 protein: CASSLGQGISYEQYF. Here the CDR3 DNA reads TGTGCCAGCAGCTTGGGACAGGGAATCTCCTACGAGCAGTACTTC.

CDR3 region: CASIELETQYF. The CDR3 DNA reads TGTGCCAGCATTGAGTTAGAGACCCAGTACTTC. The chain links TRBV5-4 to TRBJ2-5, with D unresolved. Between the trimmed V and J ends, which lost 6 bases and 4 bases, there was a span of 7 bases. CDR3 size: 11 residues. Germline-derived CDR1 and CDR2 are SGHNT and YYREEE (reference sequence).

In DNA form, the CDR3 reads TGTGCCAGCAGTTTGTCATCCAGGGTCCCCTGGGCTTTCTTT. It translates to CASSLSSRVPWAFF. This rearrangement joins TRBV27 to TRBJ1-1, with a tentative D call TRBD1 (5 bases). There are 14 residues in the CDR3. V was cut by 3 bases and J by 11 bases, with 19 bases left in between. Germline lookup yields CDR1 MNHEY and CDR2 SMNVEV (reference sequence).

V gene TRBV30 combines with J gene TRBJ1-2; 8 bases fit TRBD1. The germline V gene encodes CDR1 GTSNPN and CDR2 SVGIG (reference sequence). The CDR3 extends over 14 amino acids. The V and J ends lost 4 bases and 8 bases, in that order; junction bases with no gene match: 12. This CDR3 reads CAWTRTGSFSGYTF. CDR3 in DNA: TGTGCCTGGACCCGGACAGGGAGCTTCTCGGGCTACACCTTC.

This clone was seen a handful of times. V gene TRBV11-2 combines with J gene TRBJ2-7; TRBD2 matches at 10 bases. Germline CDR1 and CDR2: SGHAT and FQNNGV. The CDR3 consists of 16 residues. The junction had 9 bases not matched to a gene; V was cut back by 5 bases and J by 2 bases. As DNA, the CDR3 is TGTGCCAGCAGCCCCTTACAGCGGGAGGGAGCCTACGAGCAGTACTTC. The encoded protein is CASSPLQREGAYEQYF. Full variable domain (outside the CDR3, taken from reference TRBV11-2 and TRBJ2-7): EAGVAQSPRYKIIEKRQSVAFWCNPISGHATLYWYQQILGQGPKLLIQFQNNGVVDDSQLPKDRFSAERLKGVDSTLKIQPAKLEDSAVYLCASSPLQREGAYEQYFGPGTRLTVT.

CDR3 residues: CASSRQFQETQYF. As DNA, the CDR3 is TGTGCCAGCAGCAGACAGTTCCAAGAGACCCAGTACTTC. The chain carries TRBV5-6 and TRBJ2-5, with D perhaps TRBD1 (5 bases). Germline-derived CDR1 and CDR2 are SGHDT and YYEEEE. Trimming took 4 bases from V and 1 from J, leaving 8 bases between them. This CDR3 region has 13 residues. Filled out from reference TRBV5-6 and TRBJ2-5, the complete variable domain reads DAGVTQSPTHLIKTRGQQVTLRCSPKSGHDTVSWYQQALGQGPQFIFQYYEEEERQRGNFPDRFSGHQFPNYSSELNVNALLLGDSALYLCASSRQFQETQYFGPGTRLLVL.

This clone was seen more than once but under ten times. This sequence joins TRBV14 and TRBJ2-7, with 14 bases fitting TRBD2. The CDR3 is 17 amino acids. The V and J ends lost 2 bases and 3 bases, in that order; junction bases with no gene match: 6. Germline V gives CDR1 SGHDN, CDR2 FVKESK. CDR3 bases: TGTGCCAGCAGCCAATTGGGGACTAGCGGGAGCAACTACGAGCAGTACTTC. Protein: CASSQLGTSGSNYEQYF.

V gene TRBV30 combines with J gene TRBJ1-2; D is perhaps TRBD1 (5 bases). The CDR3 is 13 amino acids. Trimming left V 0 bases short and J 4 bases short, with 9 bases between. CDR1 GTSNPN and CDR2 SVGIG come from the germline V gene (reference sequence). The CDR3 DNA sequence: TGTGCCTGGAGTGTTCAAGGGGTCTATGGCTACACCTTC. Its translation: CAWSVQGVYGYTF.

This clone was seen a handful of times. The chain couples TRBV27 to TRBJ1-5, with D possibly being TRBD1 (5 bases). Germline assignment: CDR1 MNHEY and CDR2 SMNVEV (reference sequence). Trimming shortened V by 5 bases and J by 1 base, and 15 bases separated the two germline ends. This CDR3 is 16 amino acids long. CDR3 nucleotides: TGTGCCAGCAGTCGTCGCGGGGACCTCAGCAATCAGCCCCAGCATTTT. Translating gives CASSRRGDLSNQPQHF.